The following is a TCR beta chain sequence with its context. This entry comes from a study of control samples from healthy donors and cancer patients. The CDR3 is 15 amino acids. Germline V gives CDR1 SGHVS, CDR2 FNYEAQ. V lost 6 bases, J lost 3 bases, and 12 bases lay in between. Repertoires were generated with immunoSEQ multiplex PCR, while TCRdb's copy carries only in-frame clones and drops some. This table holds 100,000 to 150,000 clones, nearly 90% found once. Sequenced material: blood. The clonotype originates from a man between 45 and 60 years old in good health. The gene calls are TRBV7-6 and TRBJ1-6; weak D call: TRBD1 (6 bases). CDR3 sequence (DNA): TGTGCCAGCAGATCAGGGACACACTATAATTCACCCCTCCACTTT. This codes for CASRSGTHYNSPLHF.